The 21 T cell receptor beta chains reported below all come from one sample, sequenced in a study of graft-versus-host responses after intestinal transplantation. Graft-derived tissue was subjected to processing to liberate intraepithelial and lamina propria lymphocytes. Data came from immunoSEQ multiplex PCR; TCRdb stores just in-frame clones and leaves some out. The sample includes 15,000 to 18,000 clones, around 69% seen only once; the top ten take nearly 3.5%. Source: ileum tissue, taken 14 days after transplant. These receptors were taken from a human patient who received an intestinal transplant, so some T cells may come from the graft donor.

This clone was counted a few times. This chain joins TRBV2 and TRBJ1-2; D is perhaps TRBD1 (6 bases). V dropped 7 bases and J dropped 7 bases, with 13 bases sitting between them. CDR1 is SNHLY, CDR2 FYNNEI, per germline. There are 12 residues in the CDR3. CDR3 residues: CASILQGSGYTF. The DNA of the CDR3 is TGTGCCAGCATCCTACAGGGAAGTGGCTACACCTTC.

V gene TRBV7-3 combines with J gene TRBJ2-7; the match to TRBD1 covers 7 bases. CDR1 is SGHTA and CDR2 is FQGTGA in the germline V gene. This CDR3 has 15 residues. J gave up 3 bases and V 5 bases, and 10 bases lay outside the gene matches. Here the CDR3 reads CASSLPGTDSYEQYF. The CDR3 coding sequence is TGTGCCAGCAGCCTACCTGGGACAGACAGCTACGAGCAGTACTTC.

The chain couples TRBV7-6 to TRBJ2-1; maybe TRBD2 (7 bases). The V end lost 5 bases, the J end lost 2 bases, and 16 bases lay between the germline ends. The CDR3 length is 16 residues. Germline V gene sequence: CDR1 SGHVS, CDR2 FNYEAQ. The CDR3 coding sequence is TGTGCCAGCAGCCTAAGGGGGGGAGGAACCTACAATGAGCAGTTCTTC. Its protein is CASSLRGGGTYNEQFF.

The chain carries TRBV7-9 and TRBJ2-2; D uncertain. The V and J ends lost 6 bases and 4 bases respectively, with 12 bases between them. The CDR3 covers 14 residues. Looked up from germline, CDR1 is SEHNR and CDR2 is FQNEAQ (reference sequence). Written as DNA, the CDR3 is TGTGCCAGCAGAACTATCATGGCCACCGGGGAGCTGTTTTTT. Amino acids: CASRTIMATGELFF.

The CDR3 DNA follows: TGTGCCAGCAGCCGATTAAGCGGGAGGGCCAATGAGCAGTTCTTC. Translation gives CASSRLSGRANEQFF. The chain joins TRBV14 to TRBJ2-1; 10 nucleotides line up with TRBD2. The CDR3 loop spans 15 amino acids. Germline trimming cut 4 bases from V and 6 bases from J; bases unmatched to any gene: 6. Germline CDR1 reads SGHDN; CDR2 reads FVKESK.

CDR3 residues: CASSYEWGNQPQHF. DNA for the CDR3: TGTGCCAGCAGTTACGAGTGGGGGAATCAGCCCCAGCATTTT. The chain uses TRBV6-5 and TRBJ1-5, with a weak D call TRBD1 (5 bases). The germline CDR1 and CDR2 sequences are MNHEY and SVGAGI. V lost 2 bases to trimming and J lost 4 bases, with 9 bases between them. The CDR3 has 14 residues.

This clone was seen once. The chain carries TRBV19 and TRBJ1-5; 8 bases are a match to TRBD1. The ends lost 9 bases at V and 4 bases at J; junction bases unmatched: 2. The germline V gene has CDR1 LNHDA and CDR2 SQIVND (reference sequence). This CDR3 contains 12 residues. CDR3 protein: CASRTGNQPQHF. The CDR3 region has the DNA TGTGCCAGCCGGACAGGGAATCAGCCCCAGCATTTT.

The rearrangement uses TRBV5-6 and TRBJ2-1; 10 bases are shared with TRBD2. The V and J ends lost 0 bases and 6 bases, in that order; junction bases with no gene match: 3. This CDR3 has 15 amino acids. The germline V gene has CDR1 SGHDT and CDR2 YYEEEE. The CDR3 coding sequence is TGTGCCAGCAGCTTGGTGTCTAGCGGGGGCAATGAGCAGTTCTTC. Translated, it gives CASSLVSSGGNEQFF. The variable domain in full, completed from reference TRBV5-6 and TRBJ2-1, reads DAGVTQSPTHLIKTRGQQVTLRCSPKSGHDTVSWYQQALGQGPQFIFQYYEEEERQRGNFPDRFSGHQFPNYSSELNVNALLLGDSALYLCASSLVSSGGNEQFFGPGTRLTVL.

V usage is TRBV29-1 and J usage is TRBJ2-7, with D perhaps matching TRBD2 (6 bases). CDR1 and CDR2 (germline): SQVTM, ANQGSEA. This CDR3 has 10 residues. V dropped 7 bases and J dropped 3 bases, with 7 bases sitting between them. The CDR3 protein is CSGGDYEQYF. As DNA, the CDR3 is TGCAGCGGGGGGGACTACGAGCAGTACTTC.

V and J are TRBV7-9 and TRBJ1-2, with a tentative D call TRBD1 (5 bases). This CDR3 region has 13 residues. Deletions cut 10 bases from V and 8 bases from J, with 20 bases between. Germline loops: CDR1 SEHNR, CDR2 FQNEAQ (reference sequence). The CDR3 loop reads CATDRGRGKGYTF. As DNA, the CDR3 is TGTGCCACCGATCGAGGGAGGGGAAAGGGCTACACCTTC.

The chain is built from TRBV7-6 and TRBJ2-7; 9 bases fit TRBD2. There are 14 residues in the CDR3. V shed 5 bases, J shed 9 bases, and the junction held 11 bases outside the gene matches. Germline CDR1 SGHVS, CDR2 FNYEAQ. CDR3 in amino acids: CASSGGASGIGQYF. The CDR3 coding sequence is TGTGCCAGCAGCGGGGGTGCTAGCGGGATTGGGCAGTACTTC.

J is TRBJ2-7 and V is TRBV27; unclear D gene. The CDR3 covers 15 residues. V was trimmed by 2 bases and J by 4 bases, leaving 15 bases between them. Per the germline V gene, CDR1 is MNHEY and CDR2 is SMNVEV (reference sequence). As DNA, the CDR3 is TGTGCCAGCAGTTTAGCAGACTCTATAGGGTACGAGCAGTACTTC. The encoded protein is CASSLADSIGYEQYF.

The chain links TRBV5-1 to TRBJ1-6; D ambiguous. Germline-derived CDR1 and CDR2 are SGHRS and YFSETQ. The V gene lost 0 bases and the J gene lost 0 bases, with 7 bases spanning the gap. The CDR3 covers 16 residues. The CDR3 reads CASSLEESSYNSPLHF. The CDR3 DNA is TGCGCCAGCAGCTTGGAGGAGAGCTCCTATAATTCACCCCTCCACTTT.

There are a few counts of this clone. The CDR3 nucleotides are TGTGCCAGCAGCACCCGGGACAGGGATTACTCTGGAAACACCATATATTTT. Translating it yields CASSTRDRDYSGNTIYF. The V gene is TRBV7-6, the J gene TRBJ1-3; 9 bases line up with TRBD1. The CDR3 runs to 17 residues. Looked up from germline, CDR1 is SGHVS and CDR2 is FNYEAQ. Trimming removed 5 bases from V and 0 bases from J; junction bases left unmatched: 8.

The chain combines TRBV9 with TRBJ2-4; no clear D. The CDR3 spans 14 residues. Germline V lookup: CDR1 SGDLS, CDR2 YYNGEE. Trimming left V 3 bases short and J 3 bases short, with 10 bases between. The CDR3 region is CASSEDGVKNIQYF. As DNA, the CDR3 is TGTGCCAGCAGCGAGGATGGTGTCAAAAACATTCAGTACTTC.

The V call is TRBV6-5, the J call TRBJ2-1, with TRBD1 identical over 7 bases. With 4 bases clipped from V and 9 bases from J, the junction kept 6 bases outside the gene matches. Looked up from germline, CDR1 is MNHEY and CDR2 is SVGAGI. This CDR3 is built from 13 residues. The CDR3, as DNA: TGTGCCAGCAGTTCCACTAGGGGGCTTGAGCAGTTCTTC. Protein product: CASSSTRGLEQFF.

The chain couples TRBV5-1 to TRBJ2-3; 10 positions match TRBD2. The CDR3 is made up of 17 amino acids. J lost 4 bases, V lost 0 bases, and 8 bases had no gene match. Looked up from germline, CDR1 is SGHRS and CDR2 is YFSETQ. The CDR3 region has the DNA TGCGCCAGCAGCTTGGAAGGTAGTCTAGCGGGAGCAGATACGCAGTATTTT. Its translation is CASSLEGSLAGADTQYF.

This clone came up once. This rearrangement joins TRBV19 to TRBJ2-4; 13 bases line up with TRBD2. V shed 5 bases, J shed 5 bases, and the junction held 9 bases outside the gene matches. The CDR3 runs to 17 residues. Germline CDR1 is LNHDA and CDR2 is SQIVND (reference sequence). This CDR3 reads CASSQGLAGRLENIQYF. The CDR3 nucleotides are TGTGCCAGTAGTCAGGGACTAGCGGGGAGATTGGAAAACATTCAGTACTTC.

The rearrangement links TRBV5-6 to TRBJ2-7; tentatively, D is TRBD1 (6 bases). Germline V CDR1 and CDR2: SGHDT, YYEEEE. The CDR3 covers 15 residues. V lost 4 bases, J lost 2 bases, and 16 bases lay in between. As DNA, the CDR3 is TGTGCCAGCAGCCCTACGGGACAACTAACCTACGAGCAGTACTTC. Protein sequence: CASSPTGQLTYEQYF.

This chain uses TRBV6-6 with TRBJ2-2; TRBD1 is a possible D gene (6 bases). Germline V CDR1 and CDR2: MNHNY, SVGAGI (reference sequence). V lost 7 bases and J lost 7, with 19 bases in between. The CDR3 covers 15 residues. CDR3: CASTQQGPTGGELFF. DNA of the CDR3: TGTGCCAGCACCCAACAGGGCCCGACTGGCGGGGAGCTGTTTTTT.

In nucleotides, the CDR3 is TGTGCCAGCAGTTACTCGACAGACATGAACACTGAAGCTTTCTTT. Protein product: CASSYSTDMNTEAFF. This sequence joins TRBV6-6 and TRBJ1-1; tentatively, D is TRBD1 (5 bases). V dropped 0 bases and J dropped 0 bases, with 8 bases sitting between them. The CDR3 has 15 amino acids. CDR1 and CDR2 (germline): MNHNY, SVGAGI (reference sequence).